These T cell receptor beta chains were read from a single sample in a study of blood T cell repertoires in COVID-19. Libraries were prepared by immunoSEQ multiplex PCR; TCRdb keeps only in-frame clonotypes and omits some of them. Of tens of thousands of clones listed, around 90% were seen once; the top ten hold about 3%. Sequenced material: peripheral blood. These receptors originate from a woman aged 45-60 years with active or convalescent COVID-19. Each CDR3 is given with its conserved first and last residue. Fields, in order: clone size, D gene, V gene, J gene, CDR3 protein, CDR3 DNA. The D gene is left open where the match is weak. Clone size is not always given. Where it is, it says once, few, many or a class for expanded clones.

clone_size: .
d_call: TRBD2
v_call: TRBV5-5
j_call: TRBJ2-4
cdr3_aa: CASSPPPGLVTNIQYF
cdr3_nt: TGTGCCAGCAGCCCCCCCCCGGGACTAGTAACGAACATTCAGTACTTC

clone_size: .
d_call: .
v_call: TRBV30
j_call: TRBJ1-1
cdr3_aa: CAWTLGANTEAFF
cdr3_nt: TGTGCCTGGACATTAGGGGCGAACACTGAAGCTTTCTTT

clone_size: .
d_call: TRBD2
v_call: TRBV2
j_call: TRBJ2-3
cdr3_aa: CASSLPGLGADTQYF
cdr3_nt: TGTGCCAGCAGTCTACCGGGACTAGGGGCAGATACGCAGTATTTT

clone_size: .
d_call: .
v_call: TRBV29-1
j_call: TRBJ1-2
cdr3_aa: CSVSGIQLSGYTF
cdr3_nt: TGCAGCGTTAGTGGCATACAGTTGTCAGGCTACACCTTC

clone_size: once
d_call: .
v_call: TRBV19
j_call: TRBJ1-1
cdr3_aa: CASRGGGKSTEAFF
cdr3_nt: TGTGCCAGCAGAGGGGGGGGGAAGAGCACTGAAGCTTTCTTT

clone_size: .
d_call: .
v_call: TRBV10-3
j_call: TRBJ2-1
cdr3_aa: CAISGGAERNEQFF
cdr3_nt: TGTGCCATCAGTGGCGGGGCTGAACGGAATGAGCAGTTCTTC

clone_size: .
d_call: TRBD2
v_call: TRBV7-2
j_call: TRBJ2-3
cdr3_aa: CASSLVGAGGLLDTQYF
cdr3_nt: TGTGCCAGCAGCTTAGTTGGAGCGGGGGGGCTGTTAGATACGCAGTATTTT

clone_size: .
d_call: .
v_call: TRBV9
j_call: TRBJ1-3
cdr3_aa: CASSVDSGAFGNTIYF
cdr3_nt: TGTGCCAGCAGCGTAGACTCAGGGGCCTTCGGAAACACCATATATTTT

clone_size: few
d_call: .
v_call: TRBV19
j_call: TRBJ1-1
cdr3_aa: CASRDTEAFF
cdr3_nt: TGTGCCAGTCGGGACACTGAAGCTTTCTTT

clone_size: .
d_call: .
v_call: TRBV10-3
j_call: TRBJ1-1
cdr3_aa: CAIRGAGDGEAFF
cdr3_nt: TGTGCCATCAGGGGGGCAGGGGACGGTGAAGCTTTCTTT

clone_size: .
d_call: TRBD1
v_call: TRBV6-1
j_call: TRBJ1-2
cdr3_aa: CASSDRTGGHYGYTF
cdr3_nt: TGTGCCAGCAGTGACAGGACAGGGGGTCACTATGGCTACACCTTC

clone_size: .
d_call: .
v_call: TRBV6-5
j_call: TRBJ1-5
cdr3_aa: CASSLNQPQHF
cdr3_nt: TGTGCCAGCAGCTTAAATCAGCCCCAGCATTTT

clone_size: .
d_call: TRBD1
v_call: TRBV30
j_call: TRBJ1-1
cdr3_aa: CARRTGNTEAFF
cdr3_nt: TGTGCCAGGAGGACAGGAAACACTGAAGCTTTCTTT

clone_size: .
d_call: .
v_call: TRBV4-3
j_call: TRBJ2-1
cdr3_aa: CASSLEPPGGLSNEQFF
cdr3_nt: TGCGCCAGCAGCCTAGAACCCCCGGGGGGCCTCTCCAATGAGCAGTTCTTC

clone_size: .
d_call: TRBD1
v_call: TRBV2
j_call: TRBJ2-7
cdr3_aa: CASRAGTGGNEQYF
cdr3_nt: TGTGCCAGCAGAGCCGGGACAGGGGGAAACGAGCAGTACTTC

clone_size: .
d_call: .
v_call: TRBV5-4
j_call: TRBJ2-7
cdr3_aa: CASSLDRGPEAYEQYF
cdr3_nt: TGTGCCAGCAGCTTGGACCGAGGCCCCGAGGCCTACGAGCAGTACTTC

clone_size: .
d_call: TRBD1
v_call: TRBV28
j_call: TRBJ2-5
cdr3_aa: CASSGGQGGETQYF
cdr3_nt: TGTGCCAGCAGTGGGGGACAGGGTGGCGAGACCCAGTACTTC

clone_size: .
d_call: TRBD1
v_call: TRBV18
j_call: TRBJ1-3
cdr3_aa: CASSPGQLLSGNTIYF
cdr3_nt: TGTGCCAGCTCACCGGGACAGTTGCTTTCTGGAAACACCATATATTTT

clone_size: .
d_call: .
v_call: TRBV30
j_call: TRBJ2-7
cdr3_aa: CAWSETGSYEQYF
cdr3_nt: TGTGCCTGGAGTGAGACGGGCTCCTACGAGCAGTACTTC

clone_size: .
d_call: .
v_call: TRBV5-6
j_call: TRBJ2-7
cdr3_aa: CASSLAVSYEQYF
cdr3_nt: TGTGCCAGCAGCTTGGCGGTTTCCTACGAGCAGTACTTC

clone_size: .
d_call: .
v_call: TRBV9
j_call: TRBJ1-4
cdr3_aa: CASSVGPSEGLFF
cdr3_nt: TGTGCCAGCAGCGTTGGGCCCTCAGAAGGTCTGTTTTTT

clone_size: .
d_call: TRBD2
v_call: TRBV6-4
j_call: TRBJ2-1
cdr3_aa: CASSTGLAEKYNEQFF
cdr3_nt: TGTGCCAGCAGCACTGGACTAGCGGAAAAGTACAATGAGCAGTTCTTC

clone_size: few
d_call: .
v_call: TRBV24-1
j_call: TRBJ1-2
cdr3_aa: CATSDPRRAPGGGYTF
cdr3_nt: TGTGCCACCAGTGATCCGCGGAGGGCCCCCGGGGGTGGCTACACCTTC

clone_size: .
d_call: TRBD1
v_call: TRBV3-1/TRBV3-2
j_call: TRBJ1-4
cdr3_aa: CASCLGGAEKLFF
cdr3_nt: TGTGCCAGCTGTTTAGGGGGCGCGGAGAAACTGTTTTTT

clone_size: .
d_call: .
v_call: TRBV5-1
j_call: TRBJ2-7
cdr3_aa: CASSLTGTYEQYF
cdr3_nt: TGCGCCAGCAGCCTGACAGGAACCTACGAGCAGTACTTC

clone_size: .
d_call: .
v_call: TRBV6-2/TRBV6-3
j_call: TRBJ1-2
cdr3_aa: CASSYPAGQGGGYTF
cdr3_nt: TGTGCCAGCAGTTACCCGGCAGGGCAAGGCGGCGGCTACACCTTC

clone_size: few
d_call: .
v_call: TRBV2
j_call: TRBJ1-1
cdr3_aa: CASSVDSLSPDTEAFF
cdr3_nt: TGTGCCAGCAGTGTCGACAGCCTGTCTCCAGACACTGAAGCTTTCTTT

clone_size: .
d_call: .
v_call: TRBV10-3
j_call: TRBJ1-1
cdr3_aa: CAIRGVGDTEAFF
cdr3_nt: TGTGCCATCCGGGGAGTTGGGGACACTGAAGCTTTCTTT

clone_size: few
d_call: .
v_call: TRBV6-5
j_call: TRBJ1-6
cdr3_aa: CASSSGGNSPLHF
cdr3_nt: TGTGCCAGCAGTTCCGGGGGTAATTCACCCCTCCACTTT

clone_size: .
d_call: TRBD1
v_call: TRBV18
j_call: TRBJ1-1
cdr3_aa: CASSPQTGTNTEAFF
cdr3_nt: TGTGCCAGCTCACCCCAGACAGGGACCAACACTGAAGCTTTCTTT

clone_size: .
d_call: TRBD2
v_call: TRBV7-2
j_call: TRBJ2-1
cdr3_aa: CASSLKGLARNEQFF
cdr3_nt: TGTGCCAGCAGCCTCAAGGGACTAGCGAGAAATGAGCAGTTCTTC

clone_size: .
d_call: .
v_call: TRBV3-1/TRBV3-2
j_call: TRBJ2-1
cdr3_aa: CASSRQGSSYNEQFF
cdr3_nt: TGTGCCAGCAGCCGGCAGGGGAGCTCCTACAATGAGCAGTTCTTC

clone_size: .
d_call: .
v_call: TRBV27
j_call: TRBJ2-7
cdr3_aa: CASSLSGGGEKAYEQYF
cdr3_nt: TGTGCCAGCAGTTTATCAGGGGGGGGAGAGAAAGCCTACGAGCAGTACTTC

clone_size: .
d_call: TRBD2
v_call: TRBV5-1
j_call: TRBJ2-3
cdr3_aa: CASSARGSGGAQGTQYF
cdr3_nt: TGCGCCAGCAGCGCCCGTGGTAGCGGGGGGGCTCAGGGTACGCAGTATTTT

clone_size: few
d_call: .
v_call: TRBV5-5
j_call: TRBJ1-4
cdr3_aa: CASSRATGINEKLFF
cdr3_nt: TGTGCCAGCAGCCGAGCTACAGGGATTAATGAAAAACTGTTTTTT

clone_size: .
d_call: TRBD2
v_call: TRBV6-5
j_call: TRBJ2-7
cdr3_aa: CASSYGTRRNEQYF
cdr3_nt: TGTGCCAGCAGTTACGGGACTAGGAGAAACGAGCAGTACTTC

clone_size: .
d_call: .
v_call: TRBV5-4
j_call: TRBJ2-3
cdr3_aa: CAFRVADTQYF
cdr3_nt: TGTGCCTTCAGGGTGGCAGATACGCAGTATTTT

clone_size: .
d_call: .
v_call: TRBV19
j_call: TRBJ1-1
cdr3_aa: CASYMNTEAFF
cdr3_nt: TGTGCTTCGTACATGAACACTGAAGCTTTCTTT

clone_size: .
d_call: TRBD1
v_call: TRBV5-1
j_call: TRBJ1-4
cdr3_aa: CASQTGGNEKLFF
cdr3_nt: TGCGCCAGCCAAACAGGGGGTAATGAAAAACTGTTTTTT

clone_size: once
d_call: .
v_call: TRBV2
j_call: TRBJ1-5
cdr3_aa: CASRAWASQPQHF
cdr3_nt: TGTGCCAGCAGGGCCTGGGCTTCTCAGCCCCAGCATTTT

clone_size: .
d_call: .
v_call: TRBV19
j_call: TRBJ2-1
cdr3_aa: CASSIGDGTPQFF
cdr3_nt: TGTGCCAGTAGTATTGGCGACGGGACTCCTCAGTTCTTC

clone_size: .
d_call: .
v_call: TRBV5-1
j_call: TRBJ2-2
cdr3_aa: CASSLGSLANTGELFF
cdr3_nt: TGCGCCAGCAGCTTGGGATCACTTGCGAACACCGGGGAGCTGTTTTTT

clone_size: .
d_call: .
v_call: TRBV12-3/TRBV12-4
j_call: TRBJ1-2
cdr3_aa: CASSPSGGPGYTF
cdr3_nt: TGTGCCAGCAGCCCCAGCGGGGGCCCGGGCTACACCTTC

clone_size: .
d_call: .
v_call: TRBV28
j_call: TRBJ2-5
cdr3_aa: CASSFEQNQETQYF
cdr3_nt: TGTGCCAGCAGTTTTGAACAGAATCAAGAGACCCAGTACTTC

clone_size: .
d_call: .
v_call: TRBV7-9
j_call: TRBJ2-7
cdr3_aa: CASRGRASYEQYF
cdr3_nt: TGTGCCAGCAGGGGCAGGGCCTCCTACGAGCAGTACTTC